This T cell receptor beta chain was sequenced in a study of T-cell memory formation after mild COVID-19. TCRdb redid the calling of the 5' RACE reads with MiXCR, one entry per CDR3 protein. The top ten hold roughly 14% of the sample, which has roughly 320,000 distinct CDR3 sequences, 25% to 30% seen once. Sequenced: PBMCs or a T cell subset sorted from them (not recorded which). This TCR derives from an adult woman who had mild COVID-19 (a few samples of this study predate the infection). Cell type and time point are not known.

The CDR3 DNA follows: TGTGCCAGCAGACTGTCCAGCGGGGATTACGAGCAGTACTTC. It codes for CASRLSSGDYEQYF. V usage is TRBV12-3 or TRBV12-4 and J usage is TRBJ2-7, with 7 bases aligning to TRBD2. The CDR3 is 14 residues long. Trimming at V came to 6 bases and at J to 4 bases, leaving 9 bases not matched to a gene.